This is a list of T cell receptor beta chains from one sample in a study of T cell responses to AZD1222 COVID-19 vaccine. Clones were read by immunoSEQ multiplex PCR, and TCRdb kept only the in-frame ones, dropping some. The table has 90,000 to 150,000 clones, about 91% seen once. This sample comprised peripheral blood, obtained on day 0 of AZD1222 vaccination. These TCRs come from an adult in good health. Both conserved end residues are part of each CDR3. The D gene is left open where the match is weak. For some rows the clone size is stated as once, few or many, or as a class when expanded; others skip it.

j_gene | d_gene | abundance | v_gene | CDR3nt | CDR3aa
TRBJ2-3 | . | . | TRBV7-2 | TGTGCCAGCAGCTTGCAGGGGACAGATACGCAGTATTTT | CASSLQGTDTQYF
TRBJ1-4 | TRBD1 | . | TRBV5-1 | TGCGCCAGCAGCGCCGGGACAGGTAGTAATGAAAAACTGTTTTTT | CASSAGTGSNEKLFF
TRBJ2-5 | . | . | TRBV4-2 | TGTGCCAGCAGCAATGAGGGCCCGGCGGAGACCCAGTACTTC | CASSNEGPAETQYF
TRBJ1-4 | TRBD1 | . | TRBV5-4 | TGTGCCAGCAGCTTGGAGGGGACAGGGGAGGAAAAACTGTTTTTT | CASSLEGTGEEKLFF
TRBJ1-5 | . | once | TRBV5-5 | TGTGCCAGCAGCTTGGCATACGGCCAGCCCCAGCATTTT | CASSLAYGQPQHF
TRBJ1-2 | . | . | TRBV7-9 | TGTGCCAGCAGCCCCCTTGGAGCTAACTATGGCTACACCTTC | CASSPLGANYGYTF
TRBJ1-1 | . | . | TRBV5-1 | TGCGCCAGCAGCTTTGACGGGAACACTGAAGCTTTCTTT | CASSFDGNTEAFF
TRBJ1-2 | TRBD1 | . | TRBV6-5 | TGTGCCAGCAGTTACTCGGCGTCTTCACAGGGGAAAGGCTACACCTTC | CASSYSASSQGKGYTF
TRBJ1-6 | . | . | TRBV7-9 | TGTGCCAGCAGCGGAGGGGGTTCACCCTTCCACTTT | CASSGGGSPFHF
TRBJ1-2 | . | few | TRBV10-3 | TGTGCCATCAGTGGAGGAACAGAAGCGGCTAACTATGGCTACACCTTC | CAISGGTEAANYGYTF
TRBJ1-6 | . | . | TRBV28 | TGTGCCAGCAGACCCTACAGGGCTTCACCCCTCCACTTT | CASRPYRASPLHF
TRBJ2-5 | TRBD1 | . | TRBV6-5 | TGTGCCAGCAGTTACTCCGGGACAGGGGTAGAGACCCAGTACTTC | CASSYSGTGVETQYF
TRBJ2-1 | TRBD2 | . | TRBV6-1 | TGTGCCAGCAGTGAACCTGGCCGACTAGCGGGGGGGGATGAGCAGTTCTTC | CASSEPGRLAGGDEQFF
TRBJ2-7 | TRBD2 | few | TRBV7-6 | TGTGCCAGCAGCTTAAGGTCGGGACTAGCGGGAGACGAGCAGTACTTC | CASSLRSGLAGDEQYF
TRBJ1-2 | . | . | TRBV2 | TGTGCCAGCAGTTTTCGGATCCTCGGTAGCTATGGCTACACCTTC | CASSFRILGSYGYTF
TRBJ2-1 | TRBD2 | . | TRBV24-1 | TGTGCCACCAGTCGACTAGCGGCCTCCTACAATGAGCAGTTCTTC | CATSRLAASYNEQFF
TRBJ1-2 | . | . | TRBV3-1/TRBV3-2 | TGTGCCAGCAGCCAAGATCCGGGCAGTAACTATGGCTACACCTTC | CASSQDPGSNYGYTF
TRBJ2-3 | TRBD2 | . | TRBV7-3 | TGTGCCAGCAGGTCTCTAGCGGGGGGGCTCCCAGATACGCAGTATTTT | CASRSLAGGLPDTQYF
TRBJ2-1 | . | . | TRBV18 | TGTGCCAGCTCACCCCAGGGGGGGGGTTCTAATGAGCAGTTCTTC | CASSPQGGGSNEQFF
TRBJ2-1 | TRBD1 | . | TRBV7-2 | TGTGCCAGCAGCTTAGACCGGACAGGGGGGGGTAATGAGCAGTTCTTC | CASSLDRTGGGNEQFF
TRBJ1-6 | TRBD1 | . | TRBV6-5 | TGTGCCAGCAGTTACGGTGACAGGGTGGACTCACCCCTCCACTTT | CASSYGDRVDSPLHF
TRBJ2-7 | TRBD1 | . | TRBV7-2 | TGTGCCAGCAGCTCAGTAGGACAGGGGCGCGAGCAGTACTTC | CASSSVGQGREQYF
TRBJ1-1 | . | . | TRBV15 | TGTGCCACCAGCAGACCCGGGAGCCTTAATACTGAAGCTTTCTTT | CATSRPGSLNTEAFF
TRBJ1-1 | TRBD1 | few | TRBV2 | TGTGCCAGCAGCCGGGGACAGGGGGGGACTGAAGCTTTCTTT | CASSRGQGGTEAFF
TRBJ2-2 | TRBD2 | . | TRBV6-1 | TGTGCCAGCAGTGGACTAGCGGGGCGTGGCACCGGGGAGCTGTTTTTT | CASSGLAGRGTGELFF
TRBJ2-2 | . | . | TRBV6-5 | TGTGCCAGCAAACAGGGATACGGGGAGCTGTTTTTT | CASKQGYGELFF
TRBJ1-6 | . | . | TRBV7-9 | TGTGCCAGCAGTTGGGACTTAGCCGCCTATAATTCACCCCTCCACTTT | CASSWDLAAYNSPLHF
TRBJ2-7 | . | . | TRBV7-9 | TGTGCCAGCAGCCCCCCGGGGGTAAACTACGAGCAGTACTTC | CASSPPGVNYEQYF
TRBJ1-2 | . | . | TRBV19 | TGTGCCAGTAGTATAGTGGACAGACCGTCCGGGGGCTACACCTTC | CASSIVDRPSGGYTF
TRBJ1-6 | . | . | TRBV6-6 | TGTGCCAGCAGTTACGTTAGGGATTCACCCCTCCACTTT | CASSYVRDSPLHF
TRBJ1-1 | . | . | TRBV12-3/TRBV12-4 | TGTGCCAGCAGTTTGTCCCGGGAAGCTTTCTTT | CASSLSREAFF
TRBJ1-1 | . | . | TRBV11-1 | TGTGCCAGCAGGCGGGGAAACACTGAAGCTTTCTTT | CASRRGNTEAFF
TRBJ1-3 | . | once | TRBV10-1 | TGCGCCAGCAGTGAGGGGTCAGCTTCTGGAAACACCATATATTTT | CASSEGSASGNTIYF
TRBJ1-2 | . | few | TRBV18 | TGTGCCAGCTCACCACTCCCACAGGGAGCTAACTATGGCTACACCTTC | CASSPLPQGANYGYTF
TRBJ1-2 | . | few | TRBV30 | TGTGCCTGGACGGGACGGTTCTATGGCTACACCTTC | CAWTGRFYGYTF
TRBJ1-2 | . | . | TRBV28 | TGTGCCAGCAGGGCAGGCGGCTATGGCTACACCTTC | CASRAGGYGYTF
TRBJ2-5 | . | . | TRBV11-1 | TGTGCCAGCAGCTTAGAGTCAGGGCACGAGACCCAGTACTTC | CASSLESGHETQYF
TRBJ1-2 | . | . | TRBV19 | TGTGCCAGTAGTCCCCGGGGAGAGTTATCTAACTATGGCTACACCTTC | CASSPRGELSNYGYTF
TRBJ2-3 | TRBD2 | . | TRBV7-2 | TGTGCCAGCAGGTCCCCGGGACTAGGGGAGGGTACGCAGTATTTT | CASRSPGLGEGTQYF
TRBJ1-3 | . | . | TRBV7-9 | TGTGCCAGCAGCTTCCCCATCAACTCTGGAAACACCATATATTTT | CASSFPINSGNTIYF
TRBJ1-4 | TRBD1 | . | TRBV19 | TGTGCCAGTAGTATCCCCAGGGGGGGAGCTAATGAAAAACTGTTTTTT | CASSIPRGGANEKLFF
TRBJ2-1 | . | . | TRBV6-5 | TGTGCCAGTCAGGCATCCTACAATGAGCAGTTCTTC | CASQASYNEQFF
TRBJ1-6 | TRBD1 | . | TRBV28 | TGTGCCAGCAGTTTATTGCAGGGGGCAAATTCACCCCTCCACTTT | CASSLLQGANSPLHF
TRBJ2-3 | TRBD2 | . | TRBV19 | TGTGCCAGTAGTCTCGGACTAGCGGGGCTCTCAGATACGCAGTATTTT | CASSLGLAGLSDTQYF
TRBJ2-2 | . | . | TRBV3-1/TRBV3-2 | TGTGCCAGCAGCCAACACACAAGGGCGACCGGGGAGCTGTTTTTT | CASSQHTRATGELFF
TRBJ2-3 | . | . | TRBV10-3 | TGTGCCACTAAACCACAGGACTCTAGCACAGATACGCAGTATTTT | CATKPQDSSTDTQYF
TRBJ1-5 | TRBD1 | . | TRBV4-2 | TGTGCCAGCAGCCAGGACTTGACAGGGTTTAGCAATCAGCCCCAGCATTTT | CASSQDLTGFSNQPQHF
TRBJ2-2 | . | . | TRBV19 | TGTGCCAGTAGTCCACAGGGATTCGGGGAGCTGTTTTTT | CASSPQGFGELFF
TRBJ1-4 | TRBD1 | . | TRBV25-1 | TGTGCCAGCAGTGACTCCGGGACAGCAAATGAAAAACTGTTTTTT | CASSDSGTANEKLFF
TRBJ2-1 | TRBD1 | . | TRBV6-6 | TGTGCCAGCTATAACCTCGGGACAGGGGGAGGCAATGAGCAGTTCTTC | CASYNLGTGGGNEQFF
TRBJ1-1 | . | few | TRBV6-4 | TGTGCCAGCAGTGACCGGGACAACACTGAAGCTTTCTTT | CASSDRDNTEAFF
TRBJ1-2 | TRBD1 | . | TRBV3-1/TRBV3-2 | TGTGCCAGCAGCCAAGTTGAGGGGGCTGGAGGGGGCTACACCTTC | CASSQVEGAGGGYTF
TRBJ2-7 | TRBD1 | . | TRBV5-5 | TGTGCCAGCAACGACGGGGACAGATTCTCCTACGAGCAGTACTTC | CASNDGDRFSYEQYF